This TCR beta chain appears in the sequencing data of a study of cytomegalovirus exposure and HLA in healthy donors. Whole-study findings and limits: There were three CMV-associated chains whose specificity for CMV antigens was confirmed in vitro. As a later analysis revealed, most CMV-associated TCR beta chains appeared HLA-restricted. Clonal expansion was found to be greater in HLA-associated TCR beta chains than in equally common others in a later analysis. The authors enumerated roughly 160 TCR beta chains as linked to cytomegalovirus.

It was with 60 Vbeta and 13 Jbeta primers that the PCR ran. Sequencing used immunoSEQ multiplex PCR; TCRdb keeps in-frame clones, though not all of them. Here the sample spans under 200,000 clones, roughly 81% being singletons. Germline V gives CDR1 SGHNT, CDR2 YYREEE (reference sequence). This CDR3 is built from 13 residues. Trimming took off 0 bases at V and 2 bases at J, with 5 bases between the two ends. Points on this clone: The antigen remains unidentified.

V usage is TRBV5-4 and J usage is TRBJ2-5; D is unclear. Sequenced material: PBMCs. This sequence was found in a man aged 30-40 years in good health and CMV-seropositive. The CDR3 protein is CASSLDKQETQYF. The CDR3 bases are TGTGCCAGCAGCTTGGACAAGCAAGAGACCCAGTACTTC.